A selection of T cell receptor beta chains follows, all from one sample in a study of cytomegalovirus exposure and HLA in healthy donors. Clones were read by immunoSEQ multiplex PCR, and TCRdb kept only the in-frame ones, dropping some. The data show under 250,000 clones, 75% to 95% seen once. The sample comprised PBMCs. These receptors were collected from a young woman in good health and CMV-seronegative. The CDR3 runs from the conserved cysteine through the conserved F or W. The D gene is left open where the match is weak. Clone size is stated in some rows and not others, as once, few, many or a class when expanded.

clone_size d_call j_call v_call cdr3_nt cdr3_aa
. TRBD2 TRBJ2-1 TRBV7-6 TGTGCCAGCAGCCCTCGGTCGGGAGGTCAGGGTGGGTCCAATGAGCAGTTCTTC CASSPRSGGQGGSNEQFF
. TRBD1 TRBJ2-3 TRBV27 TGTGCCAGCAGTTCCCCGGGACAGTTTAGCACAGATACGCAGTATTTT CASSSPGQFSTDTQYF
. . TRBJ1-6 TRBV5-4 TGTGCCAGCAGCCAAACGGGGAGAAGTTCACCCCTCCACTTT CASSQTGRSSPLHF
. TRBD1 TRBJ2-6 TRBV18 TGTGCCAGCACCGGACAGGGCACTCCTTCTGGGGCCAACGTCCTGACTTTC CASTGQGTPSGANVLTF
. . TRBJ1-5 TRBV6-6 TGTGCCAGCAGTTACCCTCAGGGCAACAATCAGCCCCAGCATTTT CASSYPQGNNQPQHF
. . TRBJ1-1 TRBV15 TGTGCCACCAGCCGAGGGCCCGACTGGACTGAAGCTTTCTTT CATSRGPDWTEAFF
. TRBD2 TRBJ2-2 TRBV19 TGTGCCAGTACCAATGGGGCACTAGCGGGAGTAGGCGGGGAGCTGTTTTTT CASTNGALAGVGGELFF
. TRBD1 TRBJ1-5 TRBV18 TGTGCCAGCTCACCCTCGACAGGGGGCAATCAGCCCCAGCATTTT CASSPSTGGNQPQHF
. TRBD2 TRBJ2-1 TRBV11-3 TGTGCCAGCAGCCACCACCCTCCGGGACTAGCGAGTAACAATGAGCAGTTCTTC CASSHHPPGLASNNEQFF
once . TRBJ1-1 TRBV7-9 TGTGCCAGCAGAAACAGGGCGGGTGAAGCTTTCTTT CASRNRAGEAFF
. TRBD1 TRBJ2-7 TRBV7-8 TGTGCCAGCAGCCCCTCGACAGGGATCCACGAGCAGTACTTC CASSPSTGIHEQYF
. . TRBJ2-7 TRBV7-9 TGTGCCAGCAGCTTTTCATCCCCCGAGGGCGAGCAGTACTTC CASSFSSPEGEQYF
. TRBD1 TRBJ1-1 TRBV23-1 TGCGCCAGCAGTCACAACAGCGGACAGGAGAACACTGAAGCTTTCTTT CASSHNSGQENTEAFF
. TRBD1 TRBJ2-7 TRBV28 TGTGCCATAGAAACAGGGGTCCTTACTAGGTACTTC CAIETGVLTRYF
. . TRBJ1-1 TRBV11-1 TGTGCCAGCAGACCGGCGGTTTCGAACACTGAAGCTTTCTTT CASRPAVSNTEAFF
. . TRBJ2-3 TRBV4-2 TGTGCCAGCAGCCAAGACGGGGTAGTCCCGTATTTT CASSQDGVVPYF
. TRBD2 TRBJ2-1 TRBV7-8 TGTGCCAGCAGCTTTGGAGGAAGAGAGGCGGGAGCATACAATGAGCAGTTCTTC CASSFGGREAGAYNEQFF
. TRBD1 TRBJ1-1 TRBV5-1 TGCGCCAGCAGCTTATCCGGGACAGGGGAGGTGGCTTTCTTT CASSLSGTGEVAFF
. TRBD2 TRBJ2-1 TRBV2 TGTGCCAGCACTAGCGGGGGTTCCTCCTACAATGAGCAGTTCTTC CASTSGGSSYNEQFF
. . TRBJ2-7 TRBV14 TGTGCCAGCAGCCAAGTATCGGGTGCGAACTACGAGCAGTACTTC CASSQVSGANYEQYF
. TRBD2 TRBJ2-6 TRBV7-9 TGTGCCAGCAGATCTGGGACTAGCGGGAGTAGTGGGGCCAACGTCCTGACTTTC CASRSGTSGSSGANVLTF